The clone carrying this T cell receptor (beta chain) was detected only once. This record comes from a study of blood T cell repertoires in COVID-19. Germline trimming cut 6 bases from V and 10 bases from J; bases unmatched to any gene: 3. The CDR3 runs to 12 residues. Original data processing: Reference gene primer amplification gave nucleated cell count estimates. Data came from immunoSEQ multiplex PCR; TCRdb stores just in-frame clones and leaves some out. That table gives V, J and clone size, and the DNA gave D and trimming. The sample shows about 55,000 clones, 87% of them seen only once. The receptor was derived from a middle-aged man with COVID-19, enrolled during active disease. The chain employs TRBV12-3 or TRBV12-4 and TRBJ1-6; 7 nucleotides align to TRBD1. Sequences were obtained from peripheral blood. CDR3 sequence: CASRWTGSPLHF. DNA for the CDR3: TGTGCCAGCAGGTGGACAGGCTCACCCCTCCACTTT.